This T cell receptor (beta chain) was identified during a study of blood T cell repertoires in COVID-19. Study at large: The samples span acute and convalescent COVID-19 from the United States, Italy and Spain. T cells, B-cell-depleted T cells, or PBMCs provided the cDNA or gDNA that served as material.

Authors' methods: Cell counts per sample came from amplifying reference gene primers. TCRdb keeps only in-frame clones here, not all; method: immunoSEQ multiplex PCR. The V and J calls and the clone size are those of that table, but D and trimming were determined from the DNA. The sample lists 68,000 or so clones, over 65% seen once, with around 23% in the top ten. CDR1 is MDHEN and CDR2 is SYDVKM in the germline V gene. The junction had 10 bases not matched to a gene; V was cut back by 6 bases and J by 1 base. There are 16 residues in the CDR3. The clonotype was recovered from a human donor in a cohort sampled during active COVID-19. Sequencing was performed on peripheral blood. V and J are TRBV28 and TRBJ2-7, with TRBD1 matching 9 bases. CDR3 coding DNA: TGTGCCAGCAGCCCACGTGGGACAGGGCGGTCCTACGAGCAGTACTTC. Its translation: CASSPRGTGRSYEQYF.